The source of this T cell receptor (beta chain) is a study of blood T cell repertoires in COVID-19. Background on the study: The samples span acute and convalescent COVID-19 from the United States, Italy and Spain. In each case, the material was cDNA or gDNA derived from T cells, B-cell-depleted T cells, or PBMCs.

The CDR3 spans 13 residues. V lost 6 bases and J lost 9, with 15 bases in between. Sequencing used immunoSEQ multiplex PCR; TCRdb keeps in-frame clones, though not all of them. This table has about 87,000 clones, roughly 80% appearing once. The sample comprised peripheral blood. The chain joins TRBV12-3 or TRBV12-4 to TRBJ2-1; a possible D gene is TRBD2 (6 bases). This clonotype originated in a woman of 80 years or more with active or convalescent COVID-19. This CDR3 is CASRRDSWIEQFF. The CDR3 DNA reads TGTGCCAGCAGACGGGACTCCTGGATTGAGCAGTTCTTC.